This TCR beta chain was documented in a study of T cell responses to AZD1222 COVID-19 vaccine. General study points: When two AZD1222 doses had been given, Spike-specific TCR breadth and depth rose. White British ancestry dominated among donors, who included more females, and clonal diversity was possibly underestimated.

For this clone: Its specificity is not known.

Germline CDR1 SGHRS, CDR2 YFSETQ. The CDR3 runs 13 residues. Trimming cost V 0 bases and J 10 bases, with 11 bases left between them. Profiled with immunoSEQ multiplex PCR; TCRdb holds only in-frame clones, not every one. The sample holds fewer than 150,000 clones; roughly nine tenths are singletons and the top ten take 1.5% to 2%. This sequence originates from an adult who received the AZD1222 COVID-19 vaccine. This chain joins TRBV5-1 and TRBJ2-1, with no clear D. The sample here was peripheral blood, taken 28 days after the second AZD1222 dose. The CDR3 loop is CASSLGGVREQFF. In DNA form, the CDR3 reads TGCGCCAGCAGCTTGGGCGGAGTGCGAGAGCAGTTCTTC.